Below, 15 T cell receptor beta chains from the same sample are listed, as sequenced in a study of T-cell reconstitution after alpha-beta-depleted transplantation in children. Preparation of the TCRbeta library used unique molecular identifiers. In TCRdb, the PCR reads were re-called with MiXCR into one record per CDR3 protein. The sample has about 690,000 distinct CDR3 sequences, roughly 15% seen once; the top ten hold over 0.95%. The sample in question was PBMCs from the stem cell graft donor, obtained from the stem cell graft. The receptors here all came from a human donor who donated a stem cell graft to a child with acute myeloid leukemia.

This clonotype was counted many times. The V call is TRBV29-1, the J call TRBJ2-5; tentatively, D is TRBD1 (6 bases). The germline V gene encodes CDR1 SQVTM and CDR2 ANQGSEA. CDR3 length: 14 residues. V gave up 4 bases and J gave up 6 bases, with 18 bases separating them. In DNA form, the CDR3 reads TGCAGCGTTGTGCCAGGGGCCTTACGACAGACCCAGTACTTC. Translation gives CSVVPGALRQTQYF.

The chain links TRBV7-2 to TRBJ2-5; 9 bases agree with TRBD1. The junction had 9 bases not matched to a gene; V was cut back by 5 bases and J by 5 bases. CDR3 length equals 15 residues. Germline values: CDR1 SGHTA, CDR2 FQGNSA. CDR3 DNA sequence: TGTGCCAGCAGCCCCGGGACAGGGCTCTGGGAGACCCAGTACTTC. Translated: CASSPGTGLWETQYF.

The CDR3 sequence: CATSDSGNFGNTIYF. CDR3 nucleotides: TGTGCCACCAGTGACTCCGGGAACTTTGGAAACACCATATATTTT. This sequence joins TRBV24-1 and TRBJ1-3; D is undetermined. Trimming stripped 4 bases from V and 3 bases from J, with 12 bases between. From germline, CDR1 is KGHDR and CDR2 SFDVKD. CDR3 length equals 15 residues.

The CDR3 sequence is CSARDTMYNEQFF. DNA of the CDR3: TGCAGTGCTAGAGATACGATGTACAATGAGCAGTTCTTC. This sequence joins TRBV20-1 and TRBJ2-1; no firm D call. Germline CDR1 DFQATT, CDR2 SNEGSKA (reference sequence). Trimming stripped 0 bases from V and 4 bases from J, with 7 bases between. The CDR3 runs to 13 residues.

CDR3 DNA: TGTGCCAGCAGGTCCGAGGGGCAGGGGAGGACTGAAGCTTTCTTT. Translated, it gives CASRSEGQGRTEAFF. The V and J genes are TRBV25-1 and TRBJ1-1, with D possibly matching TRBD1 (6 bases). CDR1 MGHDK and CDR2 SYGVNS come from the germline V gene. V lost 6 bases and J lost 5, with 19 bases in between. This CDR3 spans 15 amino acids. Full variable domain (missing parts from reference TRBV25-1 and TRBJ1-1): EADIYQTPRYLVIGTGKKITLECSQTMGHDKMYWYQQDPGMELHLIHYSYGVNSTEKGDLSSESTVSRIRTEHFPLTLESARPSHTSQYLCASRSEGQGRTEAFFGQGTRLTVV.

The sample holds many counts of this clonotype. Here the CDR3 reads CASSFETSGNNEQFF. The CDR3 bases are TGTGCCAGCAGTTTCGAGACTAGCGGGAACAATGAGCAGTTCTTC. The chain employs TRBV12-3 or TRBV12-4 and TRBJ2-1, with 11 bases matching TRBD2. Unmatched junction bases numbered 3, after V lost 3 bases and J lost 5 bases. CDR3 length equals 15 residues.

The chain couples TRBV10-1 to TRBJ2-5; possibly TRBD1 or TRBD2 for D (6 bases each). V lost 0 bases, J lost 4 bases, and 12 bases lay in between. This CDR3 comprises 15 residues. Germline assignment: CDR1 WNHNN and CDR2 SYGVQD (reference sequence). CDR3 sequence reads: CASSESGGRIETQYF. The CDR3 bases are TGCGCCAGCAGTGAGTCTGGGGGGCGGATAGAGACCCAGTACTTC.

Comment on this clonotype: Just one base apart from a much larger clone, this may be a read error. The J gene is TRBJ2-4, the V gene TRBV20-1; 11 bases are shared with TRBD1. CDR1 is DFQATT and CDR2 is SNEGSKA in the germline V gene (reference sequence). This CDR3 contains 17 residues. For the CDR3, the DNA is TGCAGTGCTAGAGATCGCCAGGGACAGGGGGTCGGAAACCTTCAGTACTTC. Its translation: CSARDRQGQGVGNLQYF.

The chain links TRBV7-2 to TRBJ2-3, with D possibly TRBD1 on 5 matching bases. Trimming took off 5 bases at V and 3 bases at J, with 15 bases between the two ends. Germline V gene lookup returns CDR1 SGHTA and CDR2 FQGNSA. The CDR3 is 15 amino acids. CDR3 region: CASSPPLGLTDTQYF. In DNA form, the CDR3 reads TGTGCCAGCAGCCCGCCTTTGGGGCTGACAGATACGCAGTATTTT.

The genes are TRBV5-1 and TRBJ2-7, with D maybe TRBD1 (5 bases). From germline, CDR1 is SGHRS and CDR2 YFSETQ. The CDR3 contains 15 residues. V lost 4 bases to trimming and J lost 0 bases, with 14 bases between them. The CDR3 reads CASSLDRQSSYEQYF. CDR3 coding DNA: TGCGCCAGCAGCCTCGACAGACAGAGCTCCTACGAGCAGTACTTC. Full variable domain (outside the CDR3, taken from reference TRBV5-1 and TRBJ2-7): KAGVTQTPRYLIKTRGQQVTLSCSPISGHRSVSWYQQTPGQGLQFLFEYFSETQRNKGNFPGRFSGRQFSNSRSEMNVSTLELGDSALYLCASSLDRQSSYEQYFGPGTRLTVT.

This clonotype was detected a few times. V is TRBV5-1 and J is TRBJ2-5; D ambiguous. The germline V gene has CDR1 SGHRS and CDR2 YFSETQ. This CDR3 is 15 amino acids long. Trimming pared 1 base from V and 7 bases from J, leaving 17 bases between. The CDR3 coding sequence is TGCGCCAGCAGCTTGAAGTTCGGCACCAAGACGACCCAGTACTTC. It is translated as CASSLKFGTKTTQYF.

This clonotype was seen only a few times. The chain joins TRBV4-1 to TRBJ1-1, with D hard to call. CDR1 and CDR2 from the germline V gene are MGHRA and YSYEKL. CDR3 length: 15 amino acids. V lost 8 bases, J lost 1 base, and 17 bases lay in between. CDR3 protein: CASGSVYQENTEAFF. The CDR3 nucleotides are TGCGCCAGCGGCAGCGTATACCAAGAGAACACTGAAGCTTTCTTT.

The chain has TRBV24-1 and TRBJ2-5; a weak D match, TRBD2 (5 bases). Looked up from germline, CDR1 is KGHDR and CDR2 is SFDVKD. With 5 bases removed from V and 2 bases from J, the gap between germline ends came to 14 bases. The CDR3 extends over 15 amino acids. The CDR3 DNA reads TGTGCCACCAGTGGCCCTCCGGGGAGACAAGAGACCCAGTACTTC. This translates into CATSGPPGRQETQYF.

The chain has TRBV15 and TRBJ2-7; D ambiguous. Germline CDR1 and CDR2: LNHNV and YYDKDF (reference sequence). The V and J ends lost 0 bases and 7 bases respectively, with 13 bases between them. The CDR3 is 14 residues long. The CDR3 DNA reads TGTGCCACCAGCAGAGATGACCCCCCTCGGGAGCAGTACTTC. This encodes CATSRDDPPREQYF. Based on the CDR3 plus reference TRBV15 and TRBJ2-7, the full variable domain is DAMVIQNPRYQVTQFGKPVTLSCSQTLNHNVMYWYQQKSSQAPKLLFHYYDKDFNNEADTPDNFQSRRPNTSFCFLDIRSPGLGDTAMYLCATSRDDPPREQYFGPGTRLTVT.

This clonotype was seen a few times. This rearrangement joins TRBV13 to TRBJ1-6; the match to TRBD1 covers 7 bases. V shed 1 base, J shed 7 bases, and the junction held 4 bases outside the gene matches. This CDR3 is 15 amino acids long. Looked up from germline, CDR1 is PRHDT and CDR2 is FYEKMQ (reference sequence). Written as DNA, the CDR3 is TGTGCCAGCAGCTTAGATAGGACAGGAAATTCACCCCTCCACTTT. Its protein is CASSLDRTGNSPLHF.